This T cell receptor (beta chain) was sequenced during a study of blood T cell repertoires in COVID-19. Overall study context: There were acute and convalescent COVID-19 samples, and they came from the United States, Italy and Spain. Sources were T cells, B-cell-depleted T cells, or PBMCs; the material itself was cDNA or gDNA.

As handled by the study authors: Amplification from reference gene primers served as the basis for estimated nucleated cell counts. Sequencing was performed with immunoSEQ multiplex PCR; in TCRdb, only in-frame clones are kept and a portion is missing. The V and J calls and clone size come from that table; D and trimming were worked out from the DNA. Among about 400,000 clones listed, around 90% were seen once. The CDR3 contains 16 residues. Trimming stripped 8 bases from V and 1 base from J, with 18 bases between. Looked up from germline, CDR1 is SGHTA and CDR2 is FQGNSA. The TCR sequence derives from a man in his forties with acute or convalescent COVID-19. Sequenced input: peripheral blood. This chain uses TRBV7-2 with TRBJ2-1; possibly TRBD2 for D (6 bases). Here the CDR3 DNA reads TGTGCCAGCTCCACCCCTGCGGAGGGGTCCTACAATGAGCAGTTCTTC. Its translation is CASSTPAEGSYNEQFF.